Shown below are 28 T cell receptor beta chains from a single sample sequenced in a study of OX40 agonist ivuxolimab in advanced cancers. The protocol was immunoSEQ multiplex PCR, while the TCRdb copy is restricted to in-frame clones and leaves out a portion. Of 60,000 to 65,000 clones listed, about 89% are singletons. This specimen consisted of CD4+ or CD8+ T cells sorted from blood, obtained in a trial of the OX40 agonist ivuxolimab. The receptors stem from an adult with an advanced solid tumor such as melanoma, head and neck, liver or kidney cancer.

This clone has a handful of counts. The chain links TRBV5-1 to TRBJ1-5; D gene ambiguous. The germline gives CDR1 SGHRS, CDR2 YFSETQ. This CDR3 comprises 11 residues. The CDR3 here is CALRTGQPQHF. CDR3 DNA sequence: TGCGCTCTAAGAACTGGACAGCCCCAGCATTTT. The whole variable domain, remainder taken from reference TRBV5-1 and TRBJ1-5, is KAGVTQTPRYLIKTRGQQVTLSCSPISGHRSVSWYQQTPGQGLQFLFEYFSETQRNKGNFPGRFSGRQFSNSRSEMNVSTLELGDSALYLCALRTGQPQHFGDGTRLSIL.

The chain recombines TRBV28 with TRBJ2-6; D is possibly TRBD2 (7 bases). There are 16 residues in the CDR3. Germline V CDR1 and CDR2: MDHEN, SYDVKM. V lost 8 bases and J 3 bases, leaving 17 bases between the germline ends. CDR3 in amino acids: CASSPGGGGGANVLTF. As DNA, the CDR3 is TGTGCCAGCTCCCCTGGGGGGGGCGGTGGGGCCAACGTCCTGACTTTC.

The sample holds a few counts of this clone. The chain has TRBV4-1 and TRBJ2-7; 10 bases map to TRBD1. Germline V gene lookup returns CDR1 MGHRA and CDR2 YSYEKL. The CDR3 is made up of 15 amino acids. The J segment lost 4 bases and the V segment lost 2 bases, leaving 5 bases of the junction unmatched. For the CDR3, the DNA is TGCGCCAGCAGCCAACCGGGACAGGGGATTTACGAGCAGTACTTC. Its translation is CASSQPGQGIYEQYF.

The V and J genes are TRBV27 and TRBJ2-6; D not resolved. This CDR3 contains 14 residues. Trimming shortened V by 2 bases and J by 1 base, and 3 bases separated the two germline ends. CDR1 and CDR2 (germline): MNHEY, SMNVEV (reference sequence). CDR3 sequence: CASSLASGANVLTF. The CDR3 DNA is TGTGCCAGCAGTTTAGCTTCTGGGGCCAACGTCCTGACTTTC.

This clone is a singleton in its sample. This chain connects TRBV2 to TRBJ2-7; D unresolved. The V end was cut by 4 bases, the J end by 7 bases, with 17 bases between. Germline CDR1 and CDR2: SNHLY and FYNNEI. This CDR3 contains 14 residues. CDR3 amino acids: CASSAGRAIGEQYF. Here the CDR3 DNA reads TGTGCCAGCAGTGCTGGCCGGGCCATAGGGGAGCAGTACTTC.

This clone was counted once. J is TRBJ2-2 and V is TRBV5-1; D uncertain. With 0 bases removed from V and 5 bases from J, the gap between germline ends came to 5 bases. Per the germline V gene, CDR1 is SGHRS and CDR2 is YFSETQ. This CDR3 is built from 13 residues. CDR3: CASSLEGTGELFF. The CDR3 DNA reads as TGCGCCAGCAGCTTGGAAGGAACCGGGGAGCTGTTTTTT.

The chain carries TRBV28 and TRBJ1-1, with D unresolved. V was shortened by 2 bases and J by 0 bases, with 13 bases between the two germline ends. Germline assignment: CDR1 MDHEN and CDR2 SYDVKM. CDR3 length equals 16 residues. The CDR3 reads CASSLTDMVVNTEAFF. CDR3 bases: TGTGCCAGCAGTTTAACTGACATGGTTGTGAACACTGAAGCTTTCTTT.

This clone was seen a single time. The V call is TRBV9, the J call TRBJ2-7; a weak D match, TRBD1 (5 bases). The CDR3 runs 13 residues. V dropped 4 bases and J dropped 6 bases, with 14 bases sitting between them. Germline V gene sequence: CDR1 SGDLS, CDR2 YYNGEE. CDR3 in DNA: TGTGCCAGCAGCCAAGGTGCCCAGGGCGAGCAGTACTTC. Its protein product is CASSQGAQGEQYF.

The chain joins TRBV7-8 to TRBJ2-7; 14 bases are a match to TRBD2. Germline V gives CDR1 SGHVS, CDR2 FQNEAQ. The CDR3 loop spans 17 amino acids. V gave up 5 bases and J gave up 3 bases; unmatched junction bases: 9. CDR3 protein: CASSLLGLAGVGYEQYF. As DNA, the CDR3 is TGTGCCAGCAGCCTATTGGGACTAGCGGGGGTAGGCTACGAGCAGTACTTC.

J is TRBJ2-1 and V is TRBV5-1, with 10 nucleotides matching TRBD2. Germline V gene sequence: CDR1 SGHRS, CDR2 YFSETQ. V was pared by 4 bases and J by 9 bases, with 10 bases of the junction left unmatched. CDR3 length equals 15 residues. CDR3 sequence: CASSTPSGSLLEQFF. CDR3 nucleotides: TGCGCCAGCAGCACACCTAGCGGGAGTTTGCTTGAGCAGTTCTTC.

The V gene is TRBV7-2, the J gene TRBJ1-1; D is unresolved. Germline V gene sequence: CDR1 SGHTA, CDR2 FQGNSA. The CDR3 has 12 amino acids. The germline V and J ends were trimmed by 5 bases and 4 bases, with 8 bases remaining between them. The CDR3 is CASSRRITEAFF. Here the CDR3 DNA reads TGTGCCAGCAGCAGGCGGATCACTGAAGCTTTCTTT. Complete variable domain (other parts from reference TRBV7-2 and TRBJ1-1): GAGVSQSPSNKVTEKGKDVELRCDPISGHTALYWYRQSLGQGLEFLIYFQGNSAPDKSGLPSDRFSAERTGGSVSTLTIQRTQQEDSAVYLCASSRRITEAFFGQGTRLTVV.

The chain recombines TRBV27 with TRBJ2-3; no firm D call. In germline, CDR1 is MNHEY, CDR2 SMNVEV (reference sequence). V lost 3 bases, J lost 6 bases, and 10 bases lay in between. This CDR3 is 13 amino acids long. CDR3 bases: TGTGCCAGCAGTTTCCCGCCCCCGGATACGCAGTATTTT. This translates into CASSFPPPDTQYF.

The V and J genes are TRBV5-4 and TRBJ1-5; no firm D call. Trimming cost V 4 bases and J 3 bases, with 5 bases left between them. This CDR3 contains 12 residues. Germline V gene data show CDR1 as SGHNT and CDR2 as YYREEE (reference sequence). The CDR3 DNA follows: TGTGCCAGCAGCGCGGACAATCAGCCCCAGCATTTT. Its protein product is CASSADNQPQHF.

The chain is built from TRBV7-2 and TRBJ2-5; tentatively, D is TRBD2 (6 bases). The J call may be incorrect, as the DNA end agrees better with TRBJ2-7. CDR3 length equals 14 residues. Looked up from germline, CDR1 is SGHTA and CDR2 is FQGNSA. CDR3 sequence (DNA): TGTGCCAGCAGCTGGCGGCGGGATTCCTACGAGCAGTACTTC. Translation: CASSWRRDSYEQYF.

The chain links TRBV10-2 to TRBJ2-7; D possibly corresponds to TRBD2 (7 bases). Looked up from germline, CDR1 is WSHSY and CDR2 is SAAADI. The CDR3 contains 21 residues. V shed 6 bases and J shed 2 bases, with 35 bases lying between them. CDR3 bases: TGCGCCAGCAGCCCTACCCCGGGGGGCTCTCCCATAGTGCGGGCCACCTACGAGCAGTACTTC. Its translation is CASSPTPGGSPIVRATYEQYF.

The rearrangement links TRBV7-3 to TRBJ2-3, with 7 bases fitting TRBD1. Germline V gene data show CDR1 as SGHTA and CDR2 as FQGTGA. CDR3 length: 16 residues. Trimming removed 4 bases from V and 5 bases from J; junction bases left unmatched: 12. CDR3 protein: CASSSRQGGAGDTQYF. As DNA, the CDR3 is TGTGCCAGCAGCTCTCGGCAAGGGGGCGCTGGAGATACGCAGTATTTT. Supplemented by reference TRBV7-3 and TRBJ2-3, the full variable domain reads GAGVSQTPSNKVTEKGKYVELRCDPISGHTALYWYRQSLGQGPEFLIYFQGTGAADDSGLPNDRFFAVRPEGSVSTLKIQRTERGDSAVYLCASSSRQGGAGDTQYFGPGTRLTVL.

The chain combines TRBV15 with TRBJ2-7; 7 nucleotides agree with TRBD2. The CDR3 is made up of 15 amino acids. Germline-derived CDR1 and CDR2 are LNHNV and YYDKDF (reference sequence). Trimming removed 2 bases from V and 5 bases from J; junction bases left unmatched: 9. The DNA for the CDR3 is TGTGCCACCAGCAGACCCAACCGGGGGGTCGACGAGCAGTACTTC. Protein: CATSRPNRGVDEQYF.

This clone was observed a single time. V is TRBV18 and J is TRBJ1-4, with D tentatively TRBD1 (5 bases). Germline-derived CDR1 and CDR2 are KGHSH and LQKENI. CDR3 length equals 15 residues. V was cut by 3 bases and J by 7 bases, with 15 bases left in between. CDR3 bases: TGTGCCAGCTCACCTCCCGGAGGGGTGCGTGAAAAACTGTTTTTT. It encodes CASSPPGGVREKLFF.

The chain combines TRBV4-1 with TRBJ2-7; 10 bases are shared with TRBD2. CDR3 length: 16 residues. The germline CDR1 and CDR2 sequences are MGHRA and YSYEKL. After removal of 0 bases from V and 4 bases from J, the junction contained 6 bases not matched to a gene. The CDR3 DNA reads TGCGCCAGCAGCCAAGATCTCAGCGGGAGGGCATACGAGCAGTACTTC. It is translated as CASSQDLSGRAYEQYF.

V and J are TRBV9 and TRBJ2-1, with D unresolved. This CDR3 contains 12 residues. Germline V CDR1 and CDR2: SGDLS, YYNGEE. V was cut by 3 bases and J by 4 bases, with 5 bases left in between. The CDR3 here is CASSAIYNEQFF. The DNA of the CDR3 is TGTGCCAGCAGCGCTATTTACAATGAGCAGTTCTTC.

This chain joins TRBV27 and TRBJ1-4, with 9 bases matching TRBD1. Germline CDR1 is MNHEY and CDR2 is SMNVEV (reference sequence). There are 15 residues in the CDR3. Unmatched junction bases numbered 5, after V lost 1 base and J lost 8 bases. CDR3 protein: CASSLWGQGGEKLFF. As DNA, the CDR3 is TGTGCCAGCAGTTTATGGGGACAGGGAGGGGAAAAACTGTTTTTT.

This CDR3 is CSVVGYNEQFF. The CDR3 nucleotides read TGCAGCGTGGTTGGGTACAATGAGCAGTTCTTC. The V call is TRBV29-1, the J call TRBJ2-1; D is uncertain. From germline, CDR1 is SQVTM and CDR2 ANQGSEA. The CDR3 length is 11 residues. The V and J ends lost 6 bases and 4 bases respectively, with 7 bases between them.

The CDR3: CATLEGSWNEQFF. The CDR3 nucleotides read TGTGCCACACTTGAAGGGAGTTGGAATGAGCAGTTCTTC. The V and J genes are TRBV6-5 and TRBJ2-1, with D maybe TRBD2 (5 bases). The germline gives CDR1 MNHEY, CDR2 SVGAGI. V was pared by 10 bases and J by 7 bases, with 17 bases between. The length of the CDR3 is 13 residues.

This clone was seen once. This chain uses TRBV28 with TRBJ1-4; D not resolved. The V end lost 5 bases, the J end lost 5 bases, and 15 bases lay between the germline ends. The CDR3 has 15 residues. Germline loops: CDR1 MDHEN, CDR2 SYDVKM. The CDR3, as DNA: TGTGCCAGCAGTCCCTTATCACAAGAGAATGAAAAACTGTTTTTT. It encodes CASSPLSQENEKLFF.

In nucleotides, the CDR3 is TGTGCCAGCAGCGTAGGACTGAGATCCCACGAGCAGTACTTC. Protein: CASSVGLRSHEQYF. The chain employs TRBV9 and TRBJ2-7; D gene unclear. Between the trimmed V and J ends, which lost 0 bases and 5 bases, there was a span of 12 bases. The CDR3 length is 14 residues. Germline values: CDR1 SGDLS, CDR2 YYNGEE.

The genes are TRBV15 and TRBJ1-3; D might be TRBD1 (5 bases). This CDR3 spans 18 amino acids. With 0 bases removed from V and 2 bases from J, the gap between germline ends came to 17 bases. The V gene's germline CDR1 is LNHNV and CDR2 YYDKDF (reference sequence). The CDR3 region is CATSRDPLGATAGNTIYF. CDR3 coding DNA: TGTGCCACCAGCAGAGACCCCCTCGGGGCCACGGCTGGAAACACCATATATTTT. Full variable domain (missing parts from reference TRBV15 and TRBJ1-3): DAMVIQNPRYQVTQFGKPVTLSCSQTLNHNVMYWYQQKSSQAPKLLFHYYDKDFNNEADTPDNFQSRRPNTSFCFLDIRSPGLGDTAMYLCATSRDPLGATAGNTIYFGEGSWLTVV.

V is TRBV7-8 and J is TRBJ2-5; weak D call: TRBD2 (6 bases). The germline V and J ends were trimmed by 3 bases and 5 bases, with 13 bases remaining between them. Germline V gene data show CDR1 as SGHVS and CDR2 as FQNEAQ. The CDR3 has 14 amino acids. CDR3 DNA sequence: TGTGCCAGCAGCTTTGGACTATCTTGGGAGACCCAGTACTTC. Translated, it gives CASSFGLSWETQYF.

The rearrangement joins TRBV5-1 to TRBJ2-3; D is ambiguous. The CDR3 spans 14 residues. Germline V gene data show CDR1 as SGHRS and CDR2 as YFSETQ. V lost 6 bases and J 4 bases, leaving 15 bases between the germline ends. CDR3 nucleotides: TGCGCCAGCATGGTGATGAGCTCCCCAGATACGCAGTATTTT. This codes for CASMVMSSPDTQYF.